Listed below are T cell receptor beta chains from one sample, sequenced in a study of T cell repertoires in cytomegalovirus infection. One entry per CDR3 protein, called by TCRdb with MiXCR from the reads. Of fewer than 250,000 distinct CDR3 sequences listed, about 12% are singletons. Sequenced input: PBMCs. Receptor source: a human donor in good health (CMV status not recorded). Some clones in this sample may be carry-over from other donors' samples. The CDR3 runs from the conserved cysteine through the conserved F or W. The D gene is left open where the match is weak.

D: -; V: TRBV10-2; CDR3: CASSELGNTGELFF
D: -; V: TRBV7-2; CDR3: CASSPGSTGRGVYEQYF
D: -; V: TRBV6-5; CDR3: CASSYLGPVGTEAFF
D: -; V: TRBV18; CDR3: CASSPRSQGSSYEQYF
D: TRBD1; V: TRBV20-1; CDR3: CSARDGAPGQGGSAQHF
D: TRBD1; V: TRBV29-1; CDR3: CSVTGGSLHGYTF
D: -; V: TRBV12-3/TRBV12-4; CDR3: CASSATRETQYF
D: -; V: TRBV5-6; CDR3: CASSFYQNTEAFF
D: -; V: TRBV29-1; CDR3: CSADNSEAFF
D: -; V: TRBV5-5; CDR3: CASSLDLMNTEAFF
D: -; V: TRBV2; CDR3: CASSESPANEKLFF
D: -; V: TRBV12-3/TRBV12-4; CDR3: CASSSRRNLNTEAFF
D: -; V: TRBV6-2/TRBV6-3; CDR3: CASTEGTTSYEQYF
D: -; V: TRBV7-2; CDR3: CASSSGEGWTEAFF
D: -; V: TRBV20-1; CDR3: CSASTGFPNQPQHF
D: -; V: TRBV7-2; CDR3: CASSPNPGGSEQYF
D: TRBD1; V: TRBV7-9; CDR3: CASSLETGMNTEAFF
D: -; V: TRBV7-2; CDR3: CASSLALFSTDTQYF
D: -; V: TRBV20-1; CDR3: CSAHPSGLYNEQFF
D: -; V: TRBV7-2; CDR3: CASSLVQQNTGELFF
D: -; V: TRBV7-9; CDR3: CASSLFLAATAKNIQYF
D: -; V: TRBV19; CDR3: CASSLSQPYNSPLHF
D: -; V: TRBV28; CDR3: CASRGQGTEAFF
D: TRBD1; V: TRBV18; CDR3: CASSSGTGGEDGYTF
D: -; V: TRBV7-2; CDR3: CASSLVNTKNTEAFF
D: -; V: TRBV19; CDR3: CASSIDGLAPYEQYF
D: -; V: TRBV7-3; CDR3: CASSLMFGGDTGELFF
D: -; V: TRBV20-1; CDR3: CSASNRMNTEAFF
D: -; V: TRBV19; CDR3: CASSMNRDSGTEAFF
D: -; V: TRBV12-3/TRBV12-4; CDR3: CASTRGNTIYF
D: TRBD1; V: TRBV5-1; CDR3: CASSDSPGGSGYGYTF
D: -; V: TRBV7-2; CDR3: CASSSPNAMNTEAFF
D: TRBD1; V: TRBV5-1; CDR3: CASSLEGAGGYTF
D: TRBD1; V: TRBV20-1; CDR3: CSAPHRGGDTEAFF
D: -; V: TRBV11-3; CDR3: CASSLDLTGEGTDTQYF
D: TRBD2; V: TRBV19; CDR3: CASTLPALAGVAGELFF
D: -; V: TRBV28; CDR3: CASSLGGQTNYGYTF
D: TRBD2; V: TRBV7-8; CDR3: CASSPTGTSGRAADTQYF
D: -; V: TRBV12-3/TRBV12-4; CDR3: CASSLKGYGYTF
D: -; V: TRBV7-9; CDR3: CASSRDRGNTIYF
D: -; V: TRBV2; CDR3: CASRMTDTQYF
D: -; V: TRBV2; CDR3: CASSVNRQTNTEAFF
D: -; V: TRBV11-2; CDR3: CASSLTWGTGTDTQYF
D: -; V: TRBV7-2; CDR3: CASSLSAGQETQYF
D: -; V: TRBV20-1; CDR3: CSAPTAGSPLHF